This T cell receptor beta chain was observed in a study of blood T cell repertoires in COVID-19. In the study overall: From the United States, Italy and Spain came samples of acute and convalescent COVID-19.

V gave up 9 bases and J gave up 7 bases; unmatched junction bases: 13. The CDR3 consists of 14 residues. Germline lookup yields CDR1 LNHDA and CDR2 SQIVND (reference sequence). Authors' analysis steps: Using reference gene primer amplification, nucleated cell counts were estimated. The method was immunoSEQ multiplex PCR; TCRdb's version includes in-frame clones alone and lacks a portion of them. The V and J calls and the clone size are those of that table, but D and trimming were determined from the DNA. The sample lists some 150,000 clones; approximately 83% were seen once. This chain links TRBV19 with TRBJ1-1; TRBD1 aligns across 8 bases. Input material: peripheral blood. The TCR was taken from a woman aged 55-75 years with acute or convalescent COVID-19. The CDR3 coding sequence is TGTGCCAGCCTACAGGGGGGACAGTTCGGTGAAGCTTTCTTT. Amino acids: CASLQGGQFGEAFF.